These T cell receptor beta chains were read from a single sample in a study of metastatic and nonmetastatic thyroid tumors. TCRdb re-called clones via MiXCR from the PCR reads. This sample has some 28,000 clones, with roughly 17% found just once. Sequenced: blood. The receptors come from a female donor with papillary thyroid cancer or a benign thyroid nodule (not recorded which). Some clones in this sample may be carry-over from other donors' samples. Both conserved end residues are part of each CDR3. Fields, in order: clone size, V gene, D gene, J gene, CDR3 protein, CDR3 DNA. D genes are given only for firm matches. Where a row states a size, it is once, few, many or the class of an expanded clone; other rows omit it.

size: many; V: TRBV11-3; D: NA; J: TRBJ1-6; CDR3: CASSEDSFNSPLHF; DNA: TGTGCCAGCAGCGAGGACAGTTTTAATTCACCCCTCCACTTT
size: many; V: TRBV7-9; D: NA; J: TRBJ2-7; CDR3: CASSPGPHYYEQYF; DNA: TGTGCCAGCAGCCCAGGCCCCCATTACTACGAGCAGTACTTC
size: NA; V: TRBV11-1; D: NA; J: TRBJ2-1; CDR3: CASSGHQTRDTADEQFF; DNA: TGTGCCAGCAGCGGGCACCAAACTCGGGACACGGCTGATGAGCAGTTCTTC
size: few; V: TRBV7-8; D: NA; J: TRBJ2-3; CDR3: CASSFGQGRADTQYF; DNA: TGTGCCAGCAGCTTCGGGCAGGGAAGGGCAGATACGCAGTATTTT
size: medium-sized; V: TRBV6-6; D: NA; J: TRBJ1-2; CDR3: CASSYYGREGANYGYTF; DNA: TGTGCCAGCAGTTATTATGGTAGGGAAGGAGCCAACTATGGCTACACCTTC
size: many; V: TRBV7-2; D: NA; J: TRBJ2-5; CDR3: CASSLGVLANRETQYF; DNA: TGTGCCAGCAGCTTAGGGGTGTTGGCTAACCGAGAGACCCAGTACTTC
size: many; V: TRBV20-1; D: TRBD1; J: TRBJ1-5; CDR3: CSARPPSNRGQPQHF; DNA: TGCAGTGCTAGACCGCCCTCTAACAGGGGCCAGCCCCAGCATTTT
size: many; V: TRBV5-1; D: NA; J: TRBJ2-1; CDR3: CASSLGNRERSYNEQFF; DNA: TGCGCCAGCAGCTTGGGAAACAGGGAACGCTCCTACAATGAGCAGTTCTTC
size: few; V: TRBV10-3; D: NA; J: TRBJ1-2; CDR3: CATRRLAGVEYGYTF; DNA: TGTGCCACACGACGACTAGCAGGGGTTGAATATGGCTACACCTTC
size: many; V: TRBV2; D: NA; J: TRBJ1-5; CDR3: CASGHGLGQPQHF; DNA: TGTGCCAGCGGACACGGCCTCGGGCAGCCCCAGCATTTT
size: many; V: TRBV5-1; D: NA; J: TRBJ1-1; CDR3: CASSLEFAAKAFF; DNA: TGCGCCAGCAGCTTGGAGTTTGCAGCTAAAGCTTTCTTT
size: many; V: TRBV27; D: TRBD2; J: TRBJ2-1; CDR3: CASRVAGLATYNEQFF; DNA: TGTGCCAGCAGGGTGGCGGGACTAGCCACCTACAATGAGCAGTTCTTC
size: medium-sized; V: TRBV19; D: TRBD1; J: TRBJ1-5; CDR3: CASSKDRGRNQPQHF; DNA: TGTGCCAGTAGTAAGGACAGGGGTCGCAATCAGCCCCAGCATTTT
size: many; V: TRBV19; D: NA; J: TRBJ1-2; CDR3: CASKRSIGVETIGGYTF; DNA: TGTGCCAGTAAAAGAAGCATAGGGGTTGAAACTATAGGTGGCTACACCTTC
size: many; V: TRBV20-1; D: NA; J: TRBJ1-5; CDR3: CSATFGDQPQHF; DNA: TGCAGTGCCACCTTTGGGGATCAGCCCCAGCATTTT
size: many; V: TRBV6-1; D: NA; J: TRBJ2-5; CDR3: CASLAAMGAGTQYF; DNA: TGTGCCAGCCTAGCGGCGATGGGGGCTGGGACCCAGTACTTC
size: few; V: TRBV19; D: NA; J: TRBJ2-2; CDR3: CASMGGRNTGELSF; DNA: TGTGCCAGTATGGGGGGGCGGAACACCGGTGAGCTGTCTTTT
size: many; V: TRBV4-2; D: TRBD1; J: TRBJ1-3; CDR3: CASSQERDSGHSGNTIYF; DNA: TGTGCCAGCAGCCAAGAACGGGACAGCGGGCACTCTGGAAACACCATATATTTT
size: medium-sized; V: TRBV28; D: NA; J: TRBJ1-5; CDR3: CASSADRNQPQHF; DNA: TGTGCCAGCAGTGCAGACAGGAATCAGCCCCAGCATTTT
size: NA; V: TRBV7-2; D: TRBD2; J: TRBJ2-1; CDR3: CASSYTSGRGQFF; DNA: TGTGCCAGCAGCTACACTAGCGGGAGGGGGCAGTTCTTC